This TCR beta chain was documented in a study of T cell changes during pregnancy in multiple sclerosis. Germline CDR1 SGHVS, CDR2 FNYEAQ. The CDR3 has 15 residues. V lost 5 bases and J 5 bases, leaving 16 bases between the germline ends. This clone was seen just once. The method was immunoSEQ multiplex PCR; TCRdb's version includes in-frame clones alone and lacks a portion of them. The profile shows some 20,000 clones, less than 90% of them singletons. The chain couples TRBV7-6 to TRBJ2-1; tentatively, D is TRBD2 (5 bases). This receptor was taken from a female donor in good health, enrolled as a control in a pregnancy study. Source: CD8+ T cells from peripheral blood mononuclear cells, taken in the third trimester of pregnancy. CDR3 in DNA: TGTGCCAGCAGCCTTGGCGGGCGGGTTCACAATGAGCAGTTCTTC. Translated, it gives CASSLGGRVHNEQFF.